This T cell receptor beta chain was recovered during a study of graft-versus-host responses after intestinal transplantation listed by TCRdb under 2021. As for the study more broadly: The transplants that recipients received were multivisceral, liver-intestinal, or isolated intestinal. All recipients received anti-thymocyte globulin induction followed by maintenance tacrolimus and steroids for around three years. A peak of at least 4% donor T cells among recipient peripheral blood mononuclear cells was the definition used for donor T cell macrochimerism. Samples from three later patients were sequenced in-house on an Illumina MiSeq with MiXCR processing rather than by the commercial service. A cohort of about 26 intestinal transplant recipients, including one retransplant, was enrolled, and a few patients lacking pretransplant specimens were excluded. Alloreactive clones were identified by sequencing pre-transplant mixed lymphocyte reaction products and comparing these products with unstimulated pre-transplant donor and recipient T cells. After intestinal transplantation, graft-versus-host and host-versus-graft alloreactive T cell clones in the graft, circulation and bone marrow were tracked using bulk TCR-beta CDR3 sequencing.

Findings and caveats that apply to the study as a whole: Early after transplant, peak levels of circulating GvH clones were associated with declines in HvG clones. Conclusions were limited by the relatively low number and heterogeneity of intestinal transplant patients. GvH clones were found in recipient bone marrow, and some of the GvH clones appeared earlier in ileal mucosa or blood, which is consistent with an intestinal mucosal origin. Patients with donor T cell macrochimerism had high GvH to HvG T cell clonal ratios in their allografts.

Reading the label with the study, this specimen's time point is: cells obtained before transplantation from donor or recipient. CD3+CD4+ and CD3+CD8+ populations were FACS-sorted from unstimulated pre-transplant donor and recipient cells taken from spleen or lymph nodes. V loses 6 bases, J loses 8 bases, and the germline ends lie 10 bases apart. CDR1 is given as MDHEN and CDR2 as SYDVKM, both from the germline V gene. CDR3 length: 11 amino acids, cysteine to phenylalanine. Solely the CDR3 DNA is kept, with 33 bases framed from the first base. With regard to this clone: Its binding antigen is unknown. There are no base qualities to consult, and no much larger clone falls within one base.

Library creation used the immunoSEQ multiplex PCR assay. For most patients, genomic DNA was isolated with the Qiagen DNeasy Blood and Tissue Kit and shipped frozen to Adaptive Biotechnologies for TCR sequencing. High-throughput TCR-beta CDR3 sequencing of genomic DNA from most patients was performed by Adaptive Biotechnologies. Concerning the study's data processing: Adaptive's ImmunoSEQ software supplied the TCR sequencing data for 15 to 20 patients, while MiXCR and VDJtools were used to process a few other patients. To correct CD4 versus CD8 sorting errors, sequences present in both subsets at a frequency ratio below 5:1 were removed. Because the origin of CDR3 nucleotide sequences shared between donor and recipient could not be assigned, those sequences were removed. To count as alloreactive, a clone needed at least 2-fold expansion over unstimulated cells and a minimum CFSE-low frequency of 0.002% (template counts) or 0.001% (read counts). Mappable clones were those detected in sequenced pre-transplant spleen, lymph node, or MLR CFSE-low populations of the donor or recipient. The cumulative frequency of alloreactive clones was calculated as a percentage of all sequences, weighted by copy number. This is the immuneACCESS table as TCRdb keeps it, with only in-frame sequences that have V and J called. A part of the clones is gone; compared with another copy, unresolved V genes explain less than half, and the rest is unexplained. V, J and clone size derive from that table, while D and trimming were established from the DNA sequence. Recorded for this sample are about 100,000 clones; roughly 87% of them occurred a single time. The ten largest account for more than 0.75% of the sample.

This specimen was unstimulated CD4+ T cells sorted from spleen or lymph node cells, taken before transplant. This TCR was sampled from a human donor who was the organ donor for an intestinal transplant. The chain uses TRBV28 and TRBJ1-2, with no confidently assigned D gene. The sequenced DNA: TGTGCCAGCAGGTCTTTGCGCGGCTACACCTTC. Translated, it reads CASRSLRGYTF.